The source of this T cell receptor beta chain is a study of blood T cell repertoires in COVID-19. Data came from immunoSEQ multiplex PCR; TCRdb stores just in-frame clones and leaves some out. The sample contains 150,000 to 200,000 clones, 80% to 90% of which appear only once. The CDR3 loop spans 13 amino acids. The V end lost 5 bases, the J end lost 1 base, and 9 bases lay between the germline ends. Looked up from germline, CDR1 is MNHEY and CDR2 is SVGAGI. Details on this clone: Other DNA sequences in the sample encode the same CDR3.

The chain couples TRBV6-5 to TRBJ2-7; D perhaps matches TRBD2 (5 bases). The source is a woman aged 60 to 75 with COVID-19, enrolled during active disease. Material for sequencing was peripheral blood. The CDR3 DNA reads TGTGCCAGCAGTCGGACTGAGTCCTACGAGCAGTACTTC. As protein: CASSRTESYEQYF.